The 6 T cell receptor beta chains presented below share a single source sample, sequenced in a study of T cells in Graves' hyperthyroidism and ophthalmopathy. The source material, RNA transcripts, was used to amplify TCR beta CDR3 regions. The HTBI primer set drove a first-round RT-PCR of the TCR CDR3. Each CDR3 protein gets one entry after TCRdb re-called the multiplex PCR reads with MiXCR. The sample records around 340,000 distinct CDR3 sequences, approximately 17% being singletons. The specimen sequenced was blood. These receptors were obtained from a man aged 30 to 45 with Graves' hyperthyroidism.

This clonotype was observed many times. The chain is built from TRBV12-3 or TRBV12-4 and TRBJ2-2; 9 positions match TRBD2. With 3 bases clipped from V and 3 bases from J, the junction kept 14 bases outside the gene matches. This CDR3 spans 19 amino acids. CDR3 in DNA: TGTGCCAGCAGTTTGTCGCTTGGTAGCGGGAGTGCGGACACCGGGGAGCTGTTTTTT. Its protein is CASSLSLGSGSADTGELFF.

This clonotype was seen only a few times. The chain combines TRBV30 with TRBJ2-2; TRBD2 agrees at 9 bases. Germline V CDR1 and CDR2: GTSNPN, SVGIG (reference sequence). The CDR3 sequence is 19 residues long. The trim removed 3 bases at V and 2 bases at J, leaving 16 bases unmatched. The CDR3 DNA reads as TGTGCCTGGAGCCCCCCCCTGGGGGCGGGAGGGACAAACACCGGGGAGCTGTTTTTT. This gives the protein CAWSPPLGAGGTNTGELFF.

This clonotype was found many times. The rearrangement links TRBV7-9 to TRBJ1-1; D ambiguous. CDR1 SEHNR and CDR2 FQNEAQ come from the germline V gene (reference sequence). Trimming pared 4 bases from V and 4 bases from J, leaving 22 bases between. This CDR3 comprises 17 residues. The CDR3 region is CASSSKIRGKGGTEAFF. The CDR3 DNA follows: TGTGCCAGCAGCTCCAAAATACGCGGCAAGGGTGGCACTGAAGCTTTCTTT. The full variable domain, completed using reference TRBV7-9 and TRBJ1-1, is DTGVSQNPRHKITKRGQNVTFRCDPISEHNRLYWYRQTLGQGPEFLTYFQNEAQLEKSRLLSDRFSAERPKGSFSTLEIQRTEQGDSAMYLCASSSKIRGKGGTEAFFGQGTRLTVV.

The V gene is TRBV5-1, the J gene TRBJ1-1, with D maybe TRBD1 (6 bases). The germline gives CDR1 SGHRS, CDR2 YFSETQ. The CDR3 contains 13 residues. V was pared by 4 bases and J by 1 base, with 8 bases between. CDR3 in amino acids: CASSRQENTEAFF. The CDR3 region has the DNA TGCGCCAGCAGCCGACAGGAGAACACTGAAGCTTTCTTT. The full variable domain, in which reference TRBV5-1 and TRBJ1-1 provide the parts outside the CDR3, is KAGVTQTPRYLIKTRGQQVTLSCSPISGHRSVSWYQQTPGQGLQFLFEYFSETQRNKGNFPGRFSGRQFSNSRSEMNVSTLELGDSALYLCASSRQENTEAFFGQGTRLTVV.

This clonotype has only a few counts. The V and J genes are TRBV2 and TRBJ2-7; D gene unclear. The V gene lost 10 bases and the J gene lost 3 bases, with 10 bases spanning the gap. Germline assignment: CDR1 SNHLY and CDR2 FYNNEI. This CDR3 contains 11 residues. CDR3 nucleotides: TGTGCCACAGGTGGGAACTACGAGCAGTACTTC. It is translated as CATGGNYEQYF.

This clonotype was counted between two and nine times. The chain has TRBV28 and TRBJ2-6; D is ambiguous. The ends were cut back, 9 bases at V and 0 bases at J, with 12 bases in the middle. The germline V gene has CDR1 MDHEN and CDR2 SYDVKM. This CDR3 spans 15 amino acids. In nucleotides, the CDR3 is TGTGCCAGTGTTGGGCGGACCTCTGGGGCCAACGTCCTGACTTTC. It is translated as CASVGRTSGANVLTF.